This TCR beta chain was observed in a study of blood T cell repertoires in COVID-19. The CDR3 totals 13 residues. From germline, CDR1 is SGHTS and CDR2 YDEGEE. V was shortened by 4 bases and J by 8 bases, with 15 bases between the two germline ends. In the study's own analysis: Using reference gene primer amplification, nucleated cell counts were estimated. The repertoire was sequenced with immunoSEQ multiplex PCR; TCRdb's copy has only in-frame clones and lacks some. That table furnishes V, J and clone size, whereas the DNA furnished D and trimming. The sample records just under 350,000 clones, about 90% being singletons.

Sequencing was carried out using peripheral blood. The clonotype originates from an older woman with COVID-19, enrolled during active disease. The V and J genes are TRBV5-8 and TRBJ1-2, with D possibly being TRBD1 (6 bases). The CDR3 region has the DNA TGTGCCAGCAGCCTCGACAGGCGAAGCGGCTACACCTTC. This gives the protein CASSLDRRSGYTF.